The 4 T cell receptor beta chains listed next were all sequenced from one sample in a study of OX40 agonist ivuxolimab in advanced cancers. Clones were sequenced by immunoSEQ multiplex PCR, and TCRdb holds only the in-frame ones, with some missing. This sample carries about 50,000 clones, roughly 80% of them seen once, and the ten largest clones take 3.5% to 4%. The sequencing used CD4+ or CD8+ T cells sorted from blood, collected in a trial of the OX40 agonist ivuxolimab. These receptors originate from an adult with an advanced solid tumor such as melanoma, head and neck, liver or kidney cancer.

This clone was seen more than once but under ten times. The chain couples TRBV6-5 to TRBJ2-7, with 11 nucleotides matching TRBD2. The germline gives CDR1 MNHEY, CDR2 SVGAGI. There are 15 residues in the CDR3. The ends lost 2 bases at V and 2 bases at J; junction bases unmatched: 2. CDR3 DNA sequence: TGTGCCAGCAGTTACCTTAGCGGGGGGGCCTACGAGCAGTACTTC. Its protein product is CASSYLSGGAYEQYF.

Only one count was recorded for this clone. The CDR3 DNA sequence: TGCAGCGCCAAGGCAGGGAAGAGGGAAGAGACCCAGTACTTC. Protein: CSAKAGKREETQYF. The chain uses TRBV29-1 and TRBJ2-5, with D perhaps assigned TRBD1 or TRBD2 (5 bases each). Trimming removed 7 bases at V and 3 bases at J, with 18 bases between. CDR1 is SQVTM, CDR2 ANQGSEA, per germline. This CDR3 has 14 residues.

The CDR3 here is CAGGGGLTDTQYF. The CDR3 DNA reads TGTGCAGGCGGTGGAGGGCTCACAGATACGCAGTATTTT. The chain uses TRBV6-1 and TRBJ2-3, with D perhaps matching TRBD2 (6 bases). Looked up from germline, CDR1 is MNHNS and CDR2 is SASEGT. CDR3 length: 13 residues.

The chain links TRBV7-9 to TRBJ1-2; possibly TRBD1 for D (5 bases). Trimming took off 6 bases at V and 1 base at J, with 15 bases between the two ends. Germline values: CDR1 SEHNR, CDR2 FQNEAQ (reference sequence). This CDR3 is built from 15 residues. CDR3 region: CASSKGGTVNYGYTF. The CDR3, as DNA: TGTGCCAGCAGTAAGGGCGGGACGGTTAACTATGGCTACACCTTC.